This T cell receptor beta chain is from a study of T cells in Graves' hyperthyroidism and ophthalmopathy. These patients, aged 18 to 65, had recently diagnosed hyperthyroidism lasting under 2 months. Clinical symptoms, serum thyroxine, TRAb, thyroid ultrasound and orbital computed tomography informed diagnoses. From RNA transcripts, TCR beta CDR3 regions were amplified. HTBI primers were employed in a first-round RT-PCR of the TCR CDR3. Using its own MiXCR run on the multiplex PCR reads, TCRdb lists one record per CDR3 protein. There are over 300,000 distinct CDR3 sequences in the sample; approximately 14% occur only once, and about 11% lies in the top ten. There are 15 residues in the CDR3. V was clipped by 8 bases and J by 2 bases; unmatched bases: 6. Germline V gene lookup returns CDR1 ENHRY and CDR2 SYGVKD. This clonotype appeared a few times. The antigen is not known. Study-wide results and caveats: Ophthalmopathy and stable hyperthyroidism were separated by a 13 V-J model.

The chain employs TRBV10-3 and TRBJ2-1; 10 positions match TRBD2. Sequencing input: blood. This clonotype originated in a woman aged 55-69 years with Graves' hyperthyroidism. CDR3 sequence reads: CAIQAAGGTYNEQFF. In DNA form, the CDR3 reads TGTGCCATCCAGGCAGCGGGAGGGACCTACAATGAGCAGTTCTTC.